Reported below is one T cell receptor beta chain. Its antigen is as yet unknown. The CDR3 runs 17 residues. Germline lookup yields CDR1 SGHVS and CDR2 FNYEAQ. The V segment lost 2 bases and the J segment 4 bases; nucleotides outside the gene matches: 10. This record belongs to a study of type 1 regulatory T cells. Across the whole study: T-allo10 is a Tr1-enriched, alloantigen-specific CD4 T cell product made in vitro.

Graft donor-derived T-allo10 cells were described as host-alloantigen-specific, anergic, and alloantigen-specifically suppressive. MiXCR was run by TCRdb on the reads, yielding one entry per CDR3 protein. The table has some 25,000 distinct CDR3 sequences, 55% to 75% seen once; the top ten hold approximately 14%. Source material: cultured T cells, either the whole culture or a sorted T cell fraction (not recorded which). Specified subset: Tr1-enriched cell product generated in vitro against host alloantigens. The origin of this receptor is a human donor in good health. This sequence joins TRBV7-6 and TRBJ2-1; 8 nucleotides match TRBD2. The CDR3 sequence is CASSLTLGGAVYNEQFF. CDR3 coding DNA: TGTGCCAGCAGCTTAACGCTCGGGGGGGCCGTATACAATGAGCAGTTCTTC.